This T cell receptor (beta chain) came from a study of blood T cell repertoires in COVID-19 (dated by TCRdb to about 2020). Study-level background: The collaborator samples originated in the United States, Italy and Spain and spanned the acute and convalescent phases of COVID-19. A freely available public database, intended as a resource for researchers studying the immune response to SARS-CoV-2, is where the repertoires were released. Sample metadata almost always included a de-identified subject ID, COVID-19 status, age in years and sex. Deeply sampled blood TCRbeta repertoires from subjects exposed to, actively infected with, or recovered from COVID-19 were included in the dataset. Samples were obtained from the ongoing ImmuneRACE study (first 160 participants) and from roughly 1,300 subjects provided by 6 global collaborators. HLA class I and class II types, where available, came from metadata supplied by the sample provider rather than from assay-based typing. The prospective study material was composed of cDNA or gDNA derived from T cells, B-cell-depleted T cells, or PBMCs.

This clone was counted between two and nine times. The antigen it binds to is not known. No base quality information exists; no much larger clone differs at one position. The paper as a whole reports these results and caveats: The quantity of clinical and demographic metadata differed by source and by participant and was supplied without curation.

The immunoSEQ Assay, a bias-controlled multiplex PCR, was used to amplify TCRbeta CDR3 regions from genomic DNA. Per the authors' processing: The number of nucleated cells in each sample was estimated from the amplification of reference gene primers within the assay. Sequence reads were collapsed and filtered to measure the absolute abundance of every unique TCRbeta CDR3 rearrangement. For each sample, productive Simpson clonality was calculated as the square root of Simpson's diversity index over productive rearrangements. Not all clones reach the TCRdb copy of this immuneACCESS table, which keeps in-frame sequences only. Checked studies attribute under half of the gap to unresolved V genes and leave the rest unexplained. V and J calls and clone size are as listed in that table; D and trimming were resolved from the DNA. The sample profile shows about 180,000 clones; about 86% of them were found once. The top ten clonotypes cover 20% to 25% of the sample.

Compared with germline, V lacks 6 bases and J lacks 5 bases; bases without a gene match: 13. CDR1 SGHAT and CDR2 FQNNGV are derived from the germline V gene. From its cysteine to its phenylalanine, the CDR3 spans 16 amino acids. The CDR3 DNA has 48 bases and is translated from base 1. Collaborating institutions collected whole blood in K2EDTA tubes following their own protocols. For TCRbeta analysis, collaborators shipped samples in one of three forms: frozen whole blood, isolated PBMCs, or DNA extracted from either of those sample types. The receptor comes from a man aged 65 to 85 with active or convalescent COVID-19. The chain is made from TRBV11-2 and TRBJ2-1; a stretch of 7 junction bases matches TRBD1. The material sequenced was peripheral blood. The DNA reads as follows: TGTGCCAGCAGGCCGAACAGGGGTCGGGCACACAATGAGCAGTTCTTC. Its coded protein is CASRPNRGRAHNEQFF.